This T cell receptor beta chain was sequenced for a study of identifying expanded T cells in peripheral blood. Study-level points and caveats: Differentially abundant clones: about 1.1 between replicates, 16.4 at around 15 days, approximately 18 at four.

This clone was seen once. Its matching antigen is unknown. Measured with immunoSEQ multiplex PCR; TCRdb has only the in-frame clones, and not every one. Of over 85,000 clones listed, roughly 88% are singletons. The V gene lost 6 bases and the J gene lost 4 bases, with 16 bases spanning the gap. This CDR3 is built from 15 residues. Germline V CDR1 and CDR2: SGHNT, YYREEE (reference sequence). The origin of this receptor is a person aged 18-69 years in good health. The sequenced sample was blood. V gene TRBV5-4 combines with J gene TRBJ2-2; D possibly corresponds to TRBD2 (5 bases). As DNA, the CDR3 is TGTGCCAGCAACCTAGCTGGGTTGAGCACCGGGGAGCTGTTTTTT. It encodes CASNLAGLSTGELFF.